This entry concerns a single T cell receptor beta chain. Its antigen is unknown. The junction had 6 bases not matched to a gene; V was cut back by 9 bases and J by 1 base. The CDR3 spans 15 residues. The V gene's germline CDR1 is KGHDR and CDR2 SFDVKD. The source of the sample is a study of T cell responses to AZD1222 COVID-19 vaccine. Study findings and constraints: Among the donors, most were white British and more were female, and clonal diversity was possibly underestimated. Only a handful of AZD1222 recipients, roughly six in all, had baseline seropositivity. Spike-specific TCR breadth and depth rose after two AZD1222 doses. Variant regions that are unmutated are reportedly the target of nearly half of spike-specific TCRs.

Data came from immunoSEQ multiplex PCR; TCRdb stores just in-frame clones and leaves some out. The table records 150,000 or so clones, about 86% of them present only once. The J gene is TRBJ1-2, the V gene TRBV24-1, with 11 bases fitting TRBD1. The source material was peripheral blood, sampled on day 0 of MenACWY control vaccination. This clonotype was obtained from an adult in good health. The CDR3: CATGTGTGGNYGYTF. The CDR3 bases are TGTGCCACCGGAACCGGGACAGGGGGTAACTATGGCTACACCTTC.